These 26 T cell receptor beta chains were sequenced from one sample in a study of blood T cell repertoires in COVID-19. The assay was immunoSEQ multiplex PCR, and TCRdb's table has in-frame clones only and misses some. The sample shows roughly 67,000 clones, roughly 92% of them seen only once. The specimen was peripheral blood. These receptors all come from a man between 70 and 80 years old with active COVID-19.

CDR3 sequence: CASSQTSGGYNEQFF. The CDR3, as DNA: TGCGCCAGCAGCCAGACTAGCGGGGGTTACAATGAGCAGTTCTTC. The chain joins TRBV5-1 to TRBJ2-1; 12 positions agree with TRBD2. The CDR3 has 15 amino acids. Germline CDR1 SGHRS, CDR2 YFSETQ. Losses at the gene ends were 4 bases for V and 4 bases for J; bases not matched to a gene: 3. Variable domain in full (rest from reference TRBV5-1 and TRBJ2-1): KAGVTQTPRYLIKTRGQQVTLSCSPISGHRSVSWYQQTPGQGLQFLFEYFSETQRNKGNFPGRFSGRQFSNSRSEMNVSTLELGDSALYLCASSQTSGGYNEQFFGPGTRLTVL.

This clone was recorded only once. The V call is TRBV4-1, the J call TRBJ1-2; possible D gene TRBD1, 6 bases. The CDR3 extends over 15 amino acids. V lost 0 bases, J lost 3 bases, and 11 bases lay in between. The V gene's germline CDR1 is MGHRA and CDR2 YSYEKL. CDR3 protein: CASSQDKQGYYGYTF. In nucleotides, the CDR3 is TGCGCCAGCAGCCAAGATAAACAGGGATACTATGGCTACACCTTC.

The J gene is TRBJ2-2, the V gene TRBV7-2; D remains ambiguous. Germline V gene lookup returns CDR1 SGHTA and CDR2 FQGNSA. Trimming took off 3 bases at V and 1 base at J, with 9 bases between the two ends. There are 15 residues in the CDR3. CDR3 loop: CASSLGSRNTGELFF. CDR3 DNA: TGTGCCAGCAGCTTGGGCAGCAGGAACACCGGGGAGCTGTTTTTT.

This clone was counted once. The chain couples TRBV5-6 to TRBJ1-1; TRBD1 is a possible D gene (5 bases). CDR3 length: 15 residues. V was clipped by 0 bases and J by 5 bases, with 14 bases between them. Germline V gives CDR1 SGHDT, CDR2 YYEEEE. The chain's CDR3 is CASSLVSQGGTEAFF. The CDR3 DNA reads as TGTGCCAGCAGCTTGGTTAGTCAGGGTGGGACTGAAGCTTTCTTT.

The chain joins TRBV6-5 to TRBJ1-1, with D hard to call. Deletions cut 4 bases from V and 8 bases from J, with 11 bases between. Germline V gene lookup returns CDR1 MNHEY and CDR2 SVGAGI. The CDR3 has 12 residues. CDR3 residues: CASSSAVREAFF. The CDR3, as DNA: TGTGCCAGCAGTTCGGCGGTACGGGAAGCTTTCTTT.

The V and J genes are TRBV2 and TRBJ2-7; TRBD1 might be the D (5 bases). The CDR3 is made up of 11 amino acids. V dropped 8 bases and J dropped 4 bases, with 9 bases sitting between them. The V gene's germline CDR1 is SNHLY and CDR2 FYNNEI. The CDR3 bases are TGTGCCAGCTCAGGGTATTACGAGCAGTACTTC. Amino acids: CASSGYYEQYF.

The chain uses TRBV5-5 and TRBJ1-4; tentatively, D is TRBD1 (5 bases). The CDR3 extends over 15 amino acids. CDR1 is SGHKS and CDR2 is YYEKEE in the germline V gene (reference sequence). The ends were cut back, 3 bases at V and 5 bases at J, with 14 bases in the middle. The CDR3 protein is CASSWRDGKNEKLFF. The CDR3 bases are TGTGCCAGCAGCTGGCGGGACGGCAAAAATGAAAAACTGTTTTTT.

The chain recombines TRBV7-2 with TRBJ2-5; 7 positions agree with TRBD2. J was trimmed by 2 bases and V by 5 bases; bases with no gene match: 8. Germline V gene data show CDR1 as SGHTA and CDR2 as FQGNSA. The CDR3 length is 15 residues. CDR3 protein: CASSPRWGGQETQYF. In DNA form, the CDR3 reads TGTGCCAGCAGCCCGCGGTGGGGGGGACAAGAGACCCAGTACTTC.

The genes are TRBV12-5 and TRBJ1-6; 7 bases align to TRBD1. The germline gives CDR1 LGHNT, CDR2 FRNRAP. With V trimmed by 7 bases and J by 10 bases, 7 bases remained unmatched. The CDR3 runs to 13 residues. CDR3 DNA sequence: TGTGCTAGTGCCGTAACAGGGGACTCACCCCTCCACTTT. Encoded protein: CASAVTGDSPLHF. The full variable domain, its missing parts supplied by reference TRBV12-5 and TRBJ1-6, is DARVTQTPRHKVTEMGQEVTMRCQPILGHNTVFWYRQTMMQGLELLAYFRNRAPLDDSGMPKDRFSAEMPDATLATLKIQPSEPRDSAVYFCASAVTGDSPLHFGNGTRLTVT.

This clone was picked up one time. This sequence joins TRBV7-2 and TRBJ2-2, with unresolved D. This CDR3 comprises 15 residues. The germline gives CDR1 SGHTA, CDR2 FQGNSA. Between the trimmed V and J ends, which lost 1 base and 0 bases, there was a span of 6 bases. In DNA form, the CDR3 reads TGTGCCAGCAGCTTAGTACAAACGAACACCGGGGAGCTGTTTTTT. Residues: CASSLVQTNTGELFF.

The chain recombines TRBV3-1 (or the pseudogene TRBV3-2) with TRBJ2-2; 7 positions match TRBD1. The CDR3 consists of 15 residues. Germline V CDR1 and CDR2: LGHDT, YNNKEL (reference sequence). V dropped 2 bases and J dropped 6; count of bases not matched to a gene: 6. In DNA form, the CDR3 reads TGTGCCAGCAGCCAATTAGGGGGCGATGCCGGGGAGCTGTTTTTT. Translated: CASSQLGGDAGELFF.

The genes are TRBV5-1 and TRBJ2-1, with 10 bases matching TRBD1. The germline gives CDR1 SGHRS, CDR2 YFSETQ. This CDR3 spans 15 amino acids. V dropped 1 base and J dropped 4; count of bases not matched to a gene: 2. The CDR3 region has the DNA TGCGCCAGCAGCTTGTGGGACAGGGGATACAATGAGCAGTTCTTC. As protein: CASSLWDRGYNEQFF.

The rearrangement links TRBV7-6 to TRBJ1-2; possible D gene TRBD1, 5 bases. The ends were cut back, 6 bases at V and 3 bases at J, with 11 bases in the middle. The CDR3 loop spans 13 amino acids. The V gene's germline CDR1 is SGHVS and CDR2 FNYEAQ. CDR3 sequence reads: CASSTDRHYGYTF. The CDR3 nucleotides read TGTGCCAGCAGTACCGACAGACACTATGGCTACACCTTC. Variable domain in full (rest from reference TRBV7-6 and TRBJ1-2): GAGVSQSPRYKVTKRGQDVALRCDPISGHVSLYWYRQALGQGPEFLTYFNYEAQQDKSGLPNDRFSAERPEGSISTLTIQRTEQRDSAMYRCASSTDRHYGYTFGSGTRLTVV.

This clone was seen just once. This chain joins TRBV4-2 and TRBJ2-2; 8 nucleotides align to TRBD2. Germline V gene lookup returns CDR1 LGHNA and CDR2 YNFKEQ. The CDR3 runs 19 residues. Losses at the gene ends were 3 bases for V and 2 bases for J; bases not matched to a gene: 14. The CDR3 DNA is TGTGCCAGCAGCCAGGGGGTTTATGCGGGGGGACCCAACACCGGGGAGCTGTTTTTT. Translation: CASSQGVYAGGPNTGELFF.

The chain joins TRBV5-1 to TRBJ2-1; 8 bases fit TRBD2. Germline V gene data show CDR1 as SGHRS and CDR2 as YFSETQ. This CDR3 comprises 15 residues. Trimming removed 1 base from V and 10 bases from J; junction bases left unmatched: 10. The CDR3 nucleotides read TGCGCCAGCAGCTTGCCCAGCGGGGGCCCCGGGGAGCAGTTCTTC. Protein sequence: CASSLPSGGPGEQFF.

The V and J genes are TRBV18 and TRBJ1-1, with D hard to call. The CDR3 length is 15 residues. V lost 0 bases and J 1 base, leaving 9 bases between the germline ends. Germline V gene lookup returns CDR1 KGHSH and CDR2 LQKENI. CDR3 bases: TGTGCCAGCTCACCACCATCCAGGCAGAACACTGAAGCTTTCTTT. Amino acid sequence: CASSPPSRQNTEAFF.

V usage is TRBV18 and J usage is TRBJ2-5; 7 nucleotides agree with TRBD1. Germline values: CDR1 KGHSH, CDR2 LQKENI. The junction had 6 bases not matched to a gene; V was cut back by 5 bases and J by 3 bases. The CDR3 sequence is 14 residues long. The CDR3 sequence: CASSTRDSKETQYF. CDR3 bases: TGTGCCAGCTCAACTCGGGACAGCAAAGAGACCCAGTACTTC.

This chain uses TRBV6-1 with TRBJ1-2; the D gene is possibly TRBD1 (6 bases). This CDR3 spans 16 amino acids. With 4 bases removed from V and 4 bases from J, the gap between germline ends came to 19 bases. Per germline, CDR1 MNHNS and CDR2 SASEGT. In DNA, the CDR3 is TGTGCCAGCAGTGCCCCCCCCGGGACACACACCTATGGCTACACCTTC. This encodes CASSAPPGTHTYGYTF.

The CDR3 DNA is TGTGCCAGCAGCTCGGGACAGTTGAACACTGAAGCTTTCTTT. It encodes CASSSGQLNTEAFF. V and J are TRBV7-9 and TRBJ1-1, with 7 bases matching TRBD1. The CDR3 runs to 14 residues. V gave up 4 bases and J gave up 0 bases; unmatched junction bases: 2. CDR1 is SEHNR, CDR2 FQNEAQ, per germline (reference sequence).

The J gene is TRBJ2-1, the V gene TRBV7-9; the D gene is possibly TRBD1 (6 bases). This CDR3 is 12 amino acids long. CDR1 is SEHNR and CDR2 is FQNEAQ in the germline V gene (reference sequence). The V and J ends lost 5 bases and 9 bases respectively, with 11 bases between them. The CDR3 reads CASSPTGSEQFF. The CDR3 DNA is TGTGCCAGCAGCCCTACAGGGTCTGAGCAGTTCTTC.

The rearrangement uses TRBV10-3 and TRBJ2-5, with TRBD1 matching over 11 bases. The CDR3 sequence is 15 residues long. Trimming took 3 bases from V and 3 from J; bases not matched to a gene: 3. Germline V gene lookup returns CDR1 ENHRY and CDR2 SYGVKD. In DNA, the CDR3 is TGTGCCATCAGTGAAGCGGGACAGGGGGAAGAGACCCAGTACTTC. It encodes CAISEAGQGEETQYF.

V is TRBV6-6 and J is TRBJ2-2; D is ambiguous. From germline, CDR1 is MNHNY and CDR2 SVGAGI (reference sequence). V lost 2 bases to trimming and J lost 7 bases, with 8 bases between them. CDR3 length: 13 amino acids. The CDR3 sequence: CASSYRENGELFF. The CDR3 DNA reads TGTGCCAGCAGTTACCGAGAGAACGGGGAGCTGTTTTTT.

This chain uses TRBV6-5 with TRBJ2-5; tentative D call: TRBD2 (6 bases). V was cut by 5 bases and J by 2 bases, with 12 bases left in between. There are 14 residues in the CDR3. The germline V gene encodes CDR1 MNHEY and CDR2 SVGAGI. Here the CDR3 reads CASSLGGDQETQYF. CDR3 nucleotides: TGTGCCAGCAGTCTCGGCGGGGATCAAGAGACCCAGTACTTC.

The chain links TRBV5-5 to TRBJ1-6; D is undetermined. Looked up from germline, CDR1 is SGHKS and CDR2 is YYEKEE (reference sequence). This CDR3 region has 17 residues. The V end lost 0 bases, the J end lost 3 bases, and 13 bases lay between the germline ends. CDR3 coding DNA: TGTGCCAGCAGCTTGGGGGAGGGTGTCCGCTATAATTCACCCCTCCACTTT. As protein: CASSLGEGVRYNSPLHF. The full variable domain, with the rest looked up from reference TRBV5-5 and TRBJ1-6, is DAGVTQSPTHLIKTRGQQVTLRCSPISGHKSVSWYQQVLGQGPQFIFQYYEKEERGRGNFPDRFSARQFPNYSSELNVNALLLGDSALYLCASSLGEGVRYNSPLHFGNGTRLTVT.

The chain joins TRBV24-1 to TRBJ2-1, with D perhaps matching TRBD2 (6 bases). Looked up from germline, CDR1 is KGHDR and CDR2 is SFDVKD. The CDR3 is 18 residues long. The ends were cut back, 2 bases at V and 8 bases at J, with 24 bases in the middle. CDR3 residues: CATSDSTATSFTVHEQFF. The CDR3 DNA follows: TGTGCCACCAGTGATTCGACAGCAACTAGCTTTACGGTCCATGAGCAGTTCTTC.

This clone was counted a few times. The V call is TRBV2, the J call TRBJ2-7, with 8 nucleotides matching TRBD2. The germline V gene has CDR1 SNHLY and CDR2 FYNNEI. V trimming: 7 bases; J trimming: 3 bases; junction bases outside the gene matches: 2. CDR3 length: 12 amino acids. The CDR3 loop reads CASISGVYEQYF. As DNA, the CDR3 is TGTGCCAGCATTAGCGGGGTCTACGAGCAGTACTTC.